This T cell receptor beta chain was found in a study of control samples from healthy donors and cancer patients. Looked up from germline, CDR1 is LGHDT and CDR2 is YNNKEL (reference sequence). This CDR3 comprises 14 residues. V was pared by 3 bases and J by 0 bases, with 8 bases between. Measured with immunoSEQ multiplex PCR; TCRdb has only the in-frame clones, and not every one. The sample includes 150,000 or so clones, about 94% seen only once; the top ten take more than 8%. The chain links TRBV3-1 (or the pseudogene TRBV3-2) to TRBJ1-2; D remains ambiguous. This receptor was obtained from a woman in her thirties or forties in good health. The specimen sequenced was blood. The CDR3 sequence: CASSHGRTNYGYTF. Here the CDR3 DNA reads TGTGCCAGCAGCCATGGTCGGACTAACTATGGCTACACCTTC.